This paragraph covers one T cell receptor beta chain sequence. Its antigen is undetermined. The data derive from a study of shared clonotypes between healthy human individuals. As for the study in general: CD4 naive and memory got three plates each, CD8 naive two, CD8 memory one.

Researchers ran the assay at a deep level. Only in-frame clones appear in the TCRdb table, and some are missing; sequencing was by immunoSEQ multiplex PCR. The sample yields 660,000 or so clones, 96% seen once. CD8 cells regarded as naive lacked CD45RO, were positively chosen for CCR7, and omitted terminally differentiated effector memory CD45RA+ cells. Findings of the study overall: Specimens sampled were limited to blood, with tissue repertoires likely differing.

The V gene lost 2 bases and the J gene lost 1 base, with 11 bases spanning the gap. The germline V gene encodes CDR1 ENHRY and CDR2 SYGVKD. CDR3 length: 15 amino acids. What was sequenced was naive CD8+ T cells sorted from blood. J is TRBJ1-1 and V is TRBV10-3; D is unresolved. This clonotype was obtained from a woman aged 25 to 39 in good health. CDR3 loop: CAISEGSQKNTEAFF. CDR3 bases: TGTGCCATCAGTGAGGGCAGCCAAAAGAACACTGAAGCTTTCTTT.